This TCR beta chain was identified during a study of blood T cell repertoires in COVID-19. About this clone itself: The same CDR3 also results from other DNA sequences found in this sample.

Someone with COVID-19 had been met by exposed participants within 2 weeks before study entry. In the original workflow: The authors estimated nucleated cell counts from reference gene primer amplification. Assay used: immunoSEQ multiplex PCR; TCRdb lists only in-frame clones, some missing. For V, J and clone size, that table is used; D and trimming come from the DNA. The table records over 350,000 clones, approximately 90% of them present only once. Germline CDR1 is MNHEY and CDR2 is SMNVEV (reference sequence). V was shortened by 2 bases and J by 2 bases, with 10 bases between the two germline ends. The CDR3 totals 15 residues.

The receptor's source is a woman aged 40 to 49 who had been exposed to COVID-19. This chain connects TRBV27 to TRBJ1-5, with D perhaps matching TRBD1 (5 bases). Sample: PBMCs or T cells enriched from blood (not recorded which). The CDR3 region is CASSLLGGGNQPQHF. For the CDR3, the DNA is TGTGCCAGCAGTTTACTGGGGGGAGGCAATCAGCCCCAGCATTTT.